This T cell receptor beta chain originates from a study of tumor-infiltrating lymphocytes in primary liver carcinoma. Study-level background: Enrolled patients were male and female, aged 30 to 69 years. Tumor staging was T1-T3 N0M0; sizes spanned 4.2 to 10 cm across.

Reverse transcription of roughly 0.5 ug total RNA with a constant-region primer produced TCR beta cDNA. Nested multiplex PCR, run for three rounds with slightly modified ARM-PCR, yielded TCR beta libraries. With TRBV1-TRBV30 forward primers and a C-beta reverse primer, the first two PCR rounds were run for 10 cycles each. TCRdb analysed the multiplex PCR reads with MiXCR anew, one entry per CDR3 protein. The repertoire holds 250,000 to 400,000 distinct CDR3 sequences, with 50% to 70% as singletons. CDR1 SGHDN and CDR2 FVKESK come from the germline V gene. The CDR3 is made up of 14 amino acids. Study results and caveats: Tumors had a significantly higher top-250-clone fraction than blood (p = 0.039).

Germline DNA was extracted alongside blood RNA, which was obtained from unsorted whole blood. In regard to this clonotype: The antigen remains unidentified. The junction departs from germline at one end; a sequencing error may be responsible.

The clonotype was recovered from a man aged 40-49 years with primary liver carcinoma and hepatitis B virus infection. The sequenced sample was peripheral blood. The chain has TRBV14 and TRBJ2-5; D is perhaps TRBD2 (6 bases). CDR3 sequence (DNA): TGTGCCAGCAGCCAAGATAGCGGCCAAGAGGCCCAGTACTTC. Translating it yields CASSQDSGQEAQYF. Combining the CDR3 with reference TRBV14 and TRBJ2-5 gives the whole variable domain EAGVTQFPSHSVIEKGQTVTLRCDPISGHDNLYWYRRVMGKEIKFLLHFVKESKQDESGMPNNRFLAERTGGTYSTLKVQPAELEDSGVYFCASSQDSGQEAQYFGPGTRLLVL.